This TCR beta chain derives from a study of naive and memory T cell subsets. The CDR3 consists of 13 residues. CDR1 SGHTA and CDR2 FQGNSA come from the germline V gene. The ends were cut back, 8 bases at V and 3 bases at J, with 13 bases in the middle. The beta constant-region primer was an equimolar mix of two oligonucleotides covering TRBC1 and TRBC2. The ligated cDNA underwent four PCR rounds using SP2 and nested alpha and beta constant-region primers. TCRdb analysed the UMI-ligation and nested PCR reads with MiXCR anew, one entry per CDR3 protein. The table records 150,000 or so distinct CDR3 sequences, under 25% of them present only once. Overall study findings and caveats: Possibly reflecting memory cells re-expressing CD45RA, a few larger clonotypes occurred in naive repertoires, especially CD8. From naive to CM, EM and EMRA, diversity decreased and Gini increased.

After the first PCR, alpha and beta chain libraries were processed separately. Four subsets defined by CD45RA and CD27 were sorted after CD3, CD4, CD8 and live/dead staining. About this clonotype itself: The antigen is not known.

This chain uses TRBV7-2 with TRBJ2-5, with D tentatively TRBD1 or TRBD2 (6 bases each). The clonotype comes from a human donor in good health. The specimen was naive CD4+ T cells from blood. The CDR3 here is CASASGAKETQYF. CDR3 in DNA: TGTGCCAGCGCATCGGGGGCTAAAGAGACCCAGTACTTC.